This TCR beta chain was sequenced in a study of blood T cell repertoires in COVID-19. Turning to the study itself: Collection of acute and convalescent COVID-19 samples took place in the United States, Italy and Spain. Sample material is recorded as cDNA or gDNA derived from T cells, B-cell-depleted T cells, or PBMCs.

Germline CDR1 and CDR2: MDHEN and SYDVKM. The CDR3 is made up of 13 amino acids. Between the trimmed V and J ends, which lost 8 bases and 0 bases, there was a span of 10 bases. Per the study methods: Reference gene primers were amplified, and this amplification served to estimate nucleated cell counts. The protocol was immunoSEQ multiplex PCR, while the TCRdb copy is restricted to in-frame clones and leaves out a portion. The D gene and trimming were derived from the DNA, and the V and J assignments and clone size from that table. The sample has about 150,000 clones, 80% seen once. This receptor was identified in a man aged 60-69 years with active or convalescent COVID-19. Sequencing was performed on peripheral blood. J is TRBJ2-5 and V is TRBV28, with D possibly matching TRBD2 (5 bases). CDR3 DNA sequence: TGTGCCAGCGAGACTACTCACCAAGAGACCCAGTACTTC. Translating gives CASETTHQETQYF.